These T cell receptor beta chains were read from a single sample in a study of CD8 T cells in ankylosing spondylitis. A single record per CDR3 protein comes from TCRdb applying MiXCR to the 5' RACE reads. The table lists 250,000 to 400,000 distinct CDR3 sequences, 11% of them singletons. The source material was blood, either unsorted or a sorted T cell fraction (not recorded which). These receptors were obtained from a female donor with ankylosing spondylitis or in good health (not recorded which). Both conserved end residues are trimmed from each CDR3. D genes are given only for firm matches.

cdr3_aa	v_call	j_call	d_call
ASSLLLMQGNYGYT	TRBV7-2	TRBJ1-2	.
ASSLRGPLGGYT	TRBV12-3/TRBV12-4	TRBJ1-2	.
ASSSGGGQQSGYT	TRBV7-2	TRBJ1-2	TRBD1
ASSLEAASGTQY	TRBV7-2	TRBJ2-5	.
ASSPIPGGAGSYGYT	TRBV5-1	TRBJ1-2	TRBD1
ATSREELARDQETQY	TRBV15	TRBJ2-5	TRBD2
ASSIDRRLAGQY	TRBV19	TRBJ2-5	TRBD2
ATREGQLMNTEAF	TRBV24-1	TRBJ1-1	TRBD1
ASTLRSSGNTQY	TRBV12-3/TRBV12-4	TRBJ2-3	.
SATRSKGFIDTQY	TRBV20-1	TRBJ2-3	.
SDREYQQF	TRBV20-1	TRBJ2-1	.
SVTGKASGSVNEQF	TRBV29-1	TRBJ2-1	TRBD2
SASGMGPTPYEQY	TRBV20-1	TRBJ2-7	.
ASTRIAGQTYEQY	TRBV6-1	TRBJ2-7	TRBD2
ASSFSWTPSSYEQY	TRBV5-1	TRBJ2-7	.
ASSPLQGGSYEQY	TRBV5-1	TRBJ2-7	.
ASGGGYT	TRBV28	TRBJ1-2	.
ASRPSGVRETQY	TRBV12-3/TRBV12-4	TRBJ2-5	.
ASSTYRGSSTNEKLF	TRBV7-8	TRBJ1-4	.
ATSRGQEGVVQPQH	TRBV15	TRBJ1-5	.
SVDVLSNTGELF	TRBV29-1	TRBJ2-2	.
ASSTTGFNEQF	TRBV5-1	TRBJ2-1	.
ASADSSSTDTQY	TRBV2	TRBJ2-3	.
ASSRTQQF	TRBV11-2	TRBJ2-1	.
SARGFATNEKLF	TRBV20-1	TRBJ1-4	.
ASSLDPGPSTGELF	TRBV5-5	TRBJ2-2	.
ASTLGFQPQH	TRBV28	TRBJ1-5	.
ASSPPGQRSQETQY	TRBV18	TRBJ2-5	TRBD1
SAKGEGMSYGYT	TRBV20-1	TRBJ1-2	.
ASSFEGLGEQY	TRBV5-1	TRBJ2-7	.
ASSSPLLYRGLQETQY	TRBV11-1	TRBJ2-5	TRBD1
ASSLSGGPSYEQY	TRBV5-1	TRBJ2-7	TRBD2
ASSLAAGLYEQY	TRBV5-1	TRBJ2-7	.
SARLAGFNNEQF	TRBV20-1	TRBJ2-1	TRBD2
AWSGVGETRY	TRBV30	TRBJ2-5	.
ASNGQNTQETQY	TRBV5-1	TRBJ2-5	.
ASSLRGGVFGYT	TRBV12-3/TRBV12-4	TRBJ1-2	.
ASRIAGEGAGELF	TRBV7-2	TRBJ2-2	TRBD2
AISGSDGYT	TRBV10-3	TRBJ1-2	.
ASSLAEYTEAF	TRBV7-3	TRBJ1-1	.
ASSSRTSPQAYGYT	TRBV7-9	TRBJ1-2	.
ASSFTPGLAGGELF	TRBV5-1	TRBJ2-2	TRBD2
ASSQDTRRSYNEQF	TRBV3-1	TRBJ2-1	.
ASSLVQDTDTQY	TRBV5-1	TRBJ2-3	.
ASRWTGGGTNEKLF	TRBV7-9	TRBJ1-4	TRBD1
AWGGQGRNNEQF	TRBV30	TRBJ2-1	TRBD1
ASKREKINTIY	TRBV12-3/TRBV12-4	TRBJ1-3	.
ASRKDRGGYEQN	TRBV19	TRBJ2-7	TRBD1
ASGTASNYGYT	TRBV27	TRBJ1-2	.
ASSLDRVSTDTQY	TRBV12-3/TRBV12-4	TRBJ2-3	.
SASFSGALDEQF	TRBV20-1	TRBJ2-1	TRBD2
ASSLDQNQPQH	TRBV7-9	TRBJ1-5	.
SARDNVATGYT	TRBV20-1	TRBJ1-2	.
ASSRGRRGYT	TRBV6-5	TRBJ1-2	.
SALGLAGASNTGELF	TRBV20-1	TRBJ2-2	TRBD2
ASSDTAGGNEQF	TRBV2	TRBJ2-1	TRBD2
ASSLRFWSYEQY	TRBV5-5	TRBJ2-7	.